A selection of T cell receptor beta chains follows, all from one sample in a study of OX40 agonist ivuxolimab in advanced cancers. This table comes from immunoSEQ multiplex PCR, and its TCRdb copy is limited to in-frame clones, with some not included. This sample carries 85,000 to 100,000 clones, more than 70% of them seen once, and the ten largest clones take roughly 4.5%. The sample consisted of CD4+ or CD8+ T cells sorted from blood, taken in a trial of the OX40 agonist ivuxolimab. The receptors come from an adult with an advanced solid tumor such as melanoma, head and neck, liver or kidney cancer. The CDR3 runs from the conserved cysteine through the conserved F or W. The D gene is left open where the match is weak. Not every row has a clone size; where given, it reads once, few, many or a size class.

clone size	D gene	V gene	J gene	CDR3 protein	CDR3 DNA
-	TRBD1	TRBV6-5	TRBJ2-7	CASNQRQGDYEQYF	TGTGCCAGCAACCAGCGACAGGGAGACTACGAGCAGTACTTC
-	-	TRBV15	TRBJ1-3	CATSRGGAENTIYF	TGTGCCACCAGCAGAGGGGGGGCTGAAAACACCATATATTTT
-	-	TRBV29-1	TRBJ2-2	CSVVRGALDTGELFF	TGCAGCGTTGTCAGGGGGGCGCTGGACACCGGGGAGCTGTTTTTT
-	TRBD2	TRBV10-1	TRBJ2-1	CASSERTSGMYNEQFF	TGCGCCAGCAGTGAAAGGACTAGCGGGATGTACAATGAGCAGTTCTTC
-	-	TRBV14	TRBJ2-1	CASSQGVTYYNEQFF	TGTGCCAGCAGCCAAGGTGTTACCTACTACAATGAGCAGTTCTTC
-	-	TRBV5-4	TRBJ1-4	CASSLARANEKLFF	TGTGCCAGCAGCTTGGCCCGGGCTAATGAAAAACTGTTTTTT
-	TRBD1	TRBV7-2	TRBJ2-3	CASSLAYDRVHTDTQYF	TGTGCCAGCAGCTTAGCGTATGACAGGGTTCACACAGATACGCAGTATTTT
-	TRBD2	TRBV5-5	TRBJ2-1	CASSSLAGAAYNEQFF	TGTGCCAGCAGCTCTTTAGCGGGAGCGGCCTACAATGAGCAGTTCTTC
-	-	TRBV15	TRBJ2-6	CATSAPTGANVLTF	TGTGCCACCAGCGCCCCGACCGGGGCCAACGTCCTGACTTTC
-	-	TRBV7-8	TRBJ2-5	CASSLVVQKQETQYF	TGTGCCAGCAGCTTAGTAGTACAGAAGCAAGAGACCCAGTACTTC
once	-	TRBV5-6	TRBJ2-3	CASSLGRGNTDTQYF	TGTGCCAGCAGCTTGGGGAGGGGCAATACAGATACGCAGTATTTT
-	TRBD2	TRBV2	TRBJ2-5	CASTGGRGRETQYF	TGTGCCAGCACGGGAGGGCGAGGGCGAGAGACCCAGTACTTC
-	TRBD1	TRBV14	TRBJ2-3	CASSRPDRVTDTQYF	TGTGCCAGCAGCCGTCCGGACAGGGTCACAGATACGCAGTATTTT
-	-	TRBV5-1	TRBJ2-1	CASSLNRVNEQFF	TGCGCCAGCAGCTTAAACAGGGTGAATGAGCAGTTCTTC
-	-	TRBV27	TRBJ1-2	CASGRAGVYGYTF	TGTGCCAGCGGTCGGGCGGGAGTCTATGGCTACACCTTC
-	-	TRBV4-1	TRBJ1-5	CASSQRGHSNQPQHF	TGCGCCAGCAGCCAGAGGGGCCATAGCAATCAGCCCCAGCATTTT
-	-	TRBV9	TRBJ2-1	CASSPLTHPAEQFF	TGTGCCAGCAGCCCACTTACCCACCCCGCAGAGCAGTTCTTC
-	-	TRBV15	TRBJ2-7	CATSRGYTEQYF	TGTGCCACCAGCAGAGGCTACACCGAGCAGTACTTC
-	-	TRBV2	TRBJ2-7	CASSGPYEQYF	TGTGCCAGCAGCGGACCCTACGAGCAGTACTTC
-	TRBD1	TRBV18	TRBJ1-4	CASSVTRDSSTNEKLFF	TGTGCCAGCTCCGTTACGAGGGACAGCTCAACTAATGAAAAACTGTTTTTT
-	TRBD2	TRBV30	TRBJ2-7	CAWSGGLAGDGYYEQYF	TGTGCCTGGAGTGGGGGACTAGCGGGCGACGGTTACTACGAGCAGTACTTC
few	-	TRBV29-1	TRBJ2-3	CSVIAQVGDTQYF	TGCAGCGTTATCGCACAGGTGGGGGATACGCAGTATTTT
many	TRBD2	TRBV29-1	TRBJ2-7	CSVEGYKREGLWEQYF	TGCAGCGTTGAAGGGTATAAGCGGGAGGGCCTTTGGGAGCAGTACTTC
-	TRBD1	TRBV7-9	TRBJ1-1	CASSLFQGADEAFF	TGTGCCAGCAGCTTATTCCAGGGGGCAGATGAAGCTTTCTTT
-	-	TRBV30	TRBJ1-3	CARSQGLGNTIYF	TGTGCCCGGAGCCAGGGGCTAGGAAACACCATATATTTT
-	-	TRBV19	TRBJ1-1	CASETGVMNTEAFF	TGTGCCAGTGAGACAGGAGTCATGAACACTGAAGCTTTCTTT
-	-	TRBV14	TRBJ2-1	CASSQDLGSYNEQFF	TGTGCCAGCAGCCAAGATCTTGGCTCCTACAATGAGCAGTTCTTC
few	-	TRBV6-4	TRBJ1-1	CASSSRAFF	TGTGCCAGCAGTTCTCGAGCTTTCTTT
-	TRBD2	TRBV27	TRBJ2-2	CASSPFGGAGELFF	TGTGCCAGCAGTCCGTTCGGGGGGGCCGGGGAGCTGTTTTTT
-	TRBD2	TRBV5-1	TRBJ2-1	CASRRDEAGGEQFF	TGCGCCTCTCGGCGGGACGAGGCGGGGGGTGAGCAGTTCTTC
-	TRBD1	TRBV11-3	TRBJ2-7	CASSPGQGSTYEQYF	TGTGCCAGCAGCCCCGGACAGGGCTCAACCTACGAGCAGTACTTC
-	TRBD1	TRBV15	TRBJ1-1	CATSRGDRMNTEAFF	TGTGCCACCAGCAGAGGGGACAGAATGAACACTGAAGCTTTCTTT
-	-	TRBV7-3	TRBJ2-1	CASSLAAPTILTYNEQFF	TGTGCCAGCAGCTTAGCCGCCCCAACTATCCTCACCTACAATGAGCAGTTCTTC
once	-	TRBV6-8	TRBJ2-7	CASSFGEQYF	TGTGCCAGCAGTTTTGGCGAGCAGTACTTC
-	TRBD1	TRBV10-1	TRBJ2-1	CASSESRAGGGHEQFF	TGCGCCAGCAGTGAGTCGAGGGCAGGGGGCGGGCATGAGCAGTTCTTC
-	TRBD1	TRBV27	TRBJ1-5	CASSAQGGGNQPQHF	TGTGCCAGCAGTGCTCAGGGGGGAGGGAATCAGCCCCAGCATTTT
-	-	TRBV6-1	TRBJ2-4	CASSEQGVGIQYF	TGTGCCAGCAGTGAACAAGGGGTTGGCATTCAGTACTTC
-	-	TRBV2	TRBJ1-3	CASSWDLSSGNTIYF	TGTGCCAGCAGTTGGGACTTGAGCTCTGGAAACACCATATATTTT
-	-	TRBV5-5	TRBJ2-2	CASSSAAGELFF	TGTGCCAGCAGCTCAGCGGCCGGGGAGCTGTTTTTT
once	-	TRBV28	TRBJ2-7	CASRIGRAYEQYF	TGTGCCAGCAGGATAGGGCGGGCCTACGAGCAGTACTTC
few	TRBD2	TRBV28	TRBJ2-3	CASSLVVLAGGTDTQYF	TGTGCCAGCAGTTTAGTTGTACTAGCGGGAGGTACAGATACGCAGTATTTT
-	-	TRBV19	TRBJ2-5	CASSTQSGTRHNPQYF	TGTGCCAGTAGTACCCAGTCCGGGACACGCCATAACCCCCAGTACTTC